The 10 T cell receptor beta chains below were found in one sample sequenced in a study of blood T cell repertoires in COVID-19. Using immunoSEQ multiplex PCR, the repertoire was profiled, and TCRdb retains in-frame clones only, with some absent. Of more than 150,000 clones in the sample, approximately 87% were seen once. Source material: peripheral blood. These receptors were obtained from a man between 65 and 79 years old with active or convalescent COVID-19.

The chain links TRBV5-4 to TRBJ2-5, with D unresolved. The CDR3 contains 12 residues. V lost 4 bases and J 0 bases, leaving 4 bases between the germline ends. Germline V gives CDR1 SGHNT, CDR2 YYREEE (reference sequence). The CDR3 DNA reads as TGTGCCAGCAGCCCTTACCAAGAGACCCAGTACTTC. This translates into CASSPYQETQYF. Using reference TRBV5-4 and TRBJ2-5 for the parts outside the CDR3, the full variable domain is ETGVTQSPTHLIKTRGQQVTLRCSSQSGHNTVSWYQQALGQGPQFIFQYYREEENGRGNFPPRFSGLQFPNYSSELNVNALELDDSALYLCASSPYQETQYFGPGTRLLVL.

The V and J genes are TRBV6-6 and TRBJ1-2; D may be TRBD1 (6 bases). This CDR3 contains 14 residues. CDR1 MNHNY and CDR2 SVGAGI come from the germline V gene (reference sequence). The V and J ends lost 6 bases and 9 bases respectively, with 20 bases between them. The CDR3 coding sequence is TGTGCCAGCAGCCAACAGGGTTCGGGGCGGAGCTACACCTTC. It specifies CASSQQGSGRSYTF.

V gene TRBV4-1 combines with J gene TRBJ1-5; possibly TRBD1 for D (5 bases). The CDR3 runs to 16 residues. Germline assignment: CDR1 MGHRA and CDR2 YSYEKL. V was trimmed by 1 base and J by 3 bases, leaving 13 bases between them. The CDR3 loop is CASSQAGPPFNQPQHF. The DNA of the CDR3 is TGCGCCAGCAGCCAAGCAGGGCCCCCTTTCAATCAGCCCCAGCATTTT.

CDR3 residues: CASSRPGGNAGNTIYF. CDR3 in DNA: TGTGCCAGCAGCCGCCCCGGGGGGAACGCTGGAAACACCATATATTTT. The chain joins TRBV5-4 to TRBJ1-3; perhaps TRBD1 as D (5 bases). The V gene lost 4 bases and the J gene lost 2 bases, with 16 bases spanning the gap. CDR1 is SGHNT, CDR2 YYREEE, per germline (reference sequence). The CDR3 is 16 residues long.

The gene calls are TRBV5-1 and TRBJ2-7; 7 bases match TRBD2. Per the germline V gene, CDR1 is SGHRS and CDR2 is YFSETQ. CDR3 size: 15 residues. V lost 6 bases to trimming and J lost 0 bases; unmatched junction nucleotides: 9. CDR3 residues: CASTRIGRDSYEQYF. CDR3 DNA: TGCGCCAGCACCCGGATTGGGAGGGACTCCTACGAGCAGTACTTC.

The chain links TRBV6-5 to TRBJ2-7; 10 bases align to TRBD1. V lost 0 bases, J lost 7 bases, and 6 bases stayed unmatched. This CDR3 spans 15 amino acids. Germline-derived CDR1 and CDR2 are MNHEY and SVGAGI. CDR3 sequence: CASSYSTGQGGEQYF. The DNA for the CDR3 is TGTGCCAGCAGTTACTCAACAGGACAGGGGGGAGAGCAGTACTTC.

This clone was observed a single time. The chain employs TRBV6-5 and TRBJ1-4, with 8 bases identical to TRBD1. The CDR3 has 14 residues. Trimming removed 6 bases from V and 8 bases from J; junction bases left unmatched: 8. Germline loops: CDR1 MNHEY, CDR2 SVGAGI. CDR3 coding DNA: TGTGCCAGCAGACCGGACAGGGCCACGGAAAAACTGTTTTTT. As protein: CASRPDRATEKLFF.

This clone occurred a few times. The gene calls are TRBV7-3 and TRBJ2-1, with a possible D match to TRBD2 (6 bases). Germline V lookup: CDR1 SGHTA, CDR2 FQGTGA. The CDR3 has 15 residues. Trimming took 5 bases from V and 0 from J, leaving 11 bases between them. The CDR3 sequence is CASSRERVSYNEQFF. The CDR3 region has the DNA TGTGCCAGCAGCAGGGAGCGGGTCTCCTACAATGAGCAGTTCTTC.

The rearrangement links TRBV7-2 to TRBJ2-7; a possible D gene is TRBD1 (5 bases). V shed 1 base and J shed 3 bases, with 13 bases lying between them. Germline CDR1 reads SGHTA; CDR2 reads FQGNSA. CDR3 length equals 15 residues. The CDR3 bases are TGTGCCAGCAGCTTAGGCCCCAGGGCCTTCTACGAGCAGTACTTC. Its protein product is CASSLGPRAFYEQYF.

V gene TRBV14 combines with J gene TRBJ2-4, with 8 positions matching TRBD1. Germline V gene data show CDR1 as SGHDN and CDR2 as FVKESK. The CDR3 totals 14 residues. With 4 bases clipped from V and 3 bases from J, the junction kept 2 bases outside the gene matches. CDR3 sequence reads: CASSPGQVKNIQYF. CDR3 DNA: TGTGCCAGCAGCCCGGGACAGGTCAAAAACATTCAGTACTTC.